The clone carrying this T cell receptor beta chain has a count of ten or more. The data belong to a study of T cells in Graves' hyperthyroidism and ophthalmopathy. The study based diagnoses on clinical symptoms, serum thyroxine and TRAb, thyroid ultrasound and orbital computed tomography. RNA transcripts yielded amplified TCR beta CDR3 regions. The TCR CDR3 first-round RT-PCR relied on the HTBI primer set. TCRdb re-called the multiplex PCR reads with MiXCR, one entry per CDR3 protein. The table includes fewer than 500,000 distinct CDR3 sequences, approximately 15% detected once. Germline values: CDR1 LGHDT, CDR2 YNNKEL (reference sequence). The CDR3 contains 13 residues. Deletions cut 0 bases from V and 5 bases from J, with 7 bases between.

The sample consisted of blood. V and J are TRBV3-1 and TRBJ1-1; D is uncertain. The clonotype was recovered from a young man with Graves' hyperthyroidism that later progressed to Graves' ophthalmopathy. The CDR3 DNA reads TGTGCCAGCAGCCAAGAACGGAGGACTGAAGCTTTCTTT. Its translation: CASSQERRTEAFF.